These 22 T cell receptor beta chains came from one sample sequenced in a study of identical twins. MiXCR, applied by TCRdb to the 5' RACE reads, yields one record per CDR3 protein. The sample has around 960,000 distinct CDR3 sequences; 9% to 15% are singletons. This sample was also put to use in a study of yellow fever vaccine responses in identical twins.

The sample was PBMCs. The receptors stem from a woman in her late teens or twenties in good health.

V and J are TRBV2 and TRBJ2-3, with a tentative D call TRBD2 (5 bases). V lost 10 bases and J 1 base, leaving 30 bases between the germline ends. Germline assignment: CDR1 SNHLY and CDR2 FYNNEI. This CDR3 is built from 19 residues. In DNA form, the CDR3 reads TGTGCCATCAGCTATCTTCCCCCGCCGAGTGTGCGGGGCACAGATACGCAGTATTTT. The encoded protein is CAISYLPPPSVRGTDTQYF.

The V and J genes are TRBV5-1 and TRBJ2-1, with D uncertain. The CDR3 is 14 residues long. Germline-derived CDR1 and CDR2 are SGHRS and YFSETQ. Trimming took off 0 bases at V and 3 bases at J, with 7 bases between the two ends. The chain's CDR3 is CASSLAAVYNEQFF. The CDR3 DNA reads TGCGCCAGCAGCTTGGCGGCAGTCTACAATGAGCAGTTCTTC. The variable domain in full, with the rest retrieved from reference TRBV5-1 and TRBJ2-1, is KAGVTQTPRYLIKTRGQQVTLSCSPISGHRSVSWYQQTPGQGLQFLFEYFSETQRNKGNFPGRFSGRQFSNSRSEMNVSTLELGDSALYLCASSLAAVYNEQFFGPGTRLTVL.

A few counts support this clonotype. The gene calls are TRBV11-2 and TRBJ2-5; D possibly corresponds to TRBD1 (6 bases). V lost 0 bases and J lost 5, with 13 bases in between. Germline CDR1 is SGHAT and CDR2 is FQNNGV. The CDR3 spans 15 residues. In DNA, the CDR3 is TGTGCCAGCAGCTTAGAGCAGGGGCTGGGGGAGACCCAGTACTTC. This gives the protein CASSLEQGLGETQYF.

This clonotype was seen more than once but under ten times. The CDR3: CSAPRIRDYEQYV. CDR3 DNA: TGCAGTGCCCCCCGGATCAGGGACTACGAGCAGTACGTC. The J gene is TRBJ2-7, the V gene TRBV20-1; possibly TRBD1 for D (5 bases). Looked up from germline, CDR1 is DFQATT and CDR2 is SNEGSKA (reference sequence). The V and J ends lost 6 bases and 3 bases respectively, with 15 bases between them. This CDR3 has 13 amino acids.

This sequence joins TRBV7-6 and TRBJ2-2; TRBD2 agrees at 8 bases. The CDR3 is made up of 16 amino acids. V dropped 2 bases and J dropped 1; count of bases not matched to a gene: 3. CDR1 and CDR2 (germline): SGHVS, FNYEAQ. The CDR3 reads CASSLSAGGNTGELFF. The CDR3 DNA is TGTGCCAGCAGCTTAAGTGCGGGAGGGAACACCGGGGAGCTGTTTTTT.

This clonotype was recorded a few times. The J gene is TRBJ2-3, the V gene TRBV25-1, with a tentative D call TRBD2 (6 bases). The V gene lost 6 bases and the J gene lost 4 bases, with 14 bases spanning the gap. The CDR3 runs 14 residues. The germline gives CDR1 MGHDK, CDR2 SYGVNS. The DNA for the CDR3 is TGTGCCAGCAGAGGAGGGCGGTGGTCAGATACGCAGTATTTT. This gives the protein CASRGGRWSDTQYF.

This clonotype has a handful of counts. V is TRBV4-1 and J is TRBJ2-1; no firm D call. The CDR3 has 16 residues. The germline V gene encodes CDR1 MGHRA and CDR2 YSYEKL. V was trimmed by 3 bases and J by 1 base, leaving 13 bases between them. The CDR3 is CASSQNTFSSYNEQFF. The CDR3 coding sequence is TGCGCCAGCAGCCAGAATACCTTCAGTTCCTACAATGAGCAGTTCTTC.

This clonotype was picked up many times. The chain links TRBV10-3 to TRBJ2-1; the D gene could be TRBD1 or TRBD2 (7 bases each). The CDR3 totals 18 residues. Germline V gene lookup returns CDR1 ENHRY and CDR2 SYGVKD. Trimming cost V 0 bases and J 2 bases, with 17 bases left between them. DNA of the CDR3: TGTGCCATCAGTGAGTCTTGGGGAGGGGGCTTCCCCTACAATGAGCAGTTCTTC. Amino acids: CAISESWGGGFPYNEQFF.

This clonotype came up many times. V and J are TRBV12-3 or TRBV12-4 and TRBJ1-6; 9 bases are shared with TRBD1. This CDR3 contains 14 residues. V lost 3 bases and J lost 11; bases outside the gene matches: 5. The CDR3 protein is CASSLGTGTPPLHF. CDR3 nucleotide sequence: TGTGCCAGCAGTTTGGGGACAGGGACCCCACCCCTCCACTTT.

This clonotype was found a few times. The chain links TRBV6-5 to TRBJ1-4, with a possible D match to TRBD1 (5 bases). The V and J ends lost 0 bases and 5 bases respectively, with 13 bases between them. The CDR3 extends over 16 amino acids. Germline-derived CDR1 and CDR2 are MNHEY and SVGAGI. This CDR3 is CASSYSGTERNEKLFF. CDR3 in DNA: TGTGCCAGCAGTTACTCGGGGACGGAACGAAATGAAAAACTGTTTTTT.

The chain combines TRBV11-2 with TRBJ2-7; 8 bases agree with TRBD2. Per germline, CDR1 SGHAT and CDR2 FQNNGV. CDR3 length: 17 amino acids. The junction had 14 bases not matched to a gene; V was cut back by 5 bases and J by 2 bases. The CDR3 nucleotides read TGTGCCAGCAGCGAACAGCCGGGAGGGGTTGGCGCCTACGAGCAGTACGTC. Translation gives CASSEQPGGVGAYEQYV.

This clonotype appeared a few times. The CDR3 nucleotides read TGTGCCACCAGCAGAGCTCCCTTAAATCAGCCCCAGCATTTT. This gives the protein CATSRAPLNQPQHF. This chain joins TRBV15 and TRBJ1-5; D unresolved. Trimming cost V 1 base and J 4 bases, with 8 bases left between them. CDR1 is LNHNV and CDR2 is YYDKDF in the germline V gene (reference sequence). This CDR3 is 14 amino acids long.

This clonotype appeared a few times. The genes are TRBV7-2 and TRBJ1-1; D not certain. The CDR3 is 13 residues long. The V gene lost 1 base and the J gene lost 4 bases, with 7 bases spanning the gap. The germline V gene has CDR1 SGHTA and CDR2 FQGNSA. The CDR3: CASSLVPVTEAFF. Here the CDR3 DNA reads TGTGCCAGCAGCTTAGTACCGGTCACTGAAGCTTTCTTT.

This clonotype was picked up a small number of times. V is TRBV5-1 and J is TRBJ2-7; 14 nucleotides align to TRBD2. The V and J ends lost 3 bases and 6 bases, in that order; junction bases with no gene match: 5. Per germline, CDR1 SGHRS and CDR2 YFSETQ. The CDR3 extends over 15 amino acids. This chain's CDR3 is CASSSPTSGRGEQYF. The CDR3 DNA is TGCGCCAGCAGCTCGCCGACTAGCGGGAGGGGCGAGCAGTACTTC.

This rearrangement joins TRBV12-5 to TRBJ2-2; D is perhaps TRBD2 (6 bases). Per the germline V gene, CDR1 is LGHNT and CDR2 is FRNRAP. The CDR3 totals 17 residues. The ends were cut back, 0 bases at V and 0 bases at J, with 11 bases in the middle. The DNA of the CDR3 is TGTGCTAGTGGTTTGGTAACTTGGGGGGCGAACACCGGGGAGCTGTTTTTT. Translating it yields CASGLVTWGANTGELFF.

In its sample, this clonotype was seen a few times. CDR3 in DNA: TGTGCCACCAGCCAAGGGCGGGTAGCGGGGAACACAGATACGCAGTATTTT. Protein product: CATSQGRVAGNTDTQYF. The chain is built from TRBV15 and TRBJ2-3, with 8 bases identical to TRBD2. V lost 5 bases and J lost 2; bases outside the gene matches: 12. The length of the CDR3 is 17 residues. Germline V lookup: CDR1 LNHNV, CDR2 YYDKDF (reference sequence).

The V call is TRBV6-2 or TRBV6-3, the J call TRBJ2-7; weak D call: TRBD1 (7 bases). CDR1 is MNHEY, CDR2 SVGEGT, per germline. This CDR3 contains 14 residues. V gave up 6 bases and J gave up 1 base, with 13 bases separating them. The CDR3 nucleotides read TGTGCCAGCAGATCGTCAGGGGGGTCCTACGAGCAGTACGTC. This sequence encodes CASRSSGGSYEQYV.

This clonotype showed up just a few times. The chain recombines TRBV9 with TRBJ1-6, with D perhaps TRBD1 (5 bases). In germline, CDR1 is SGDLS, CDR2 YYNGEE. Trimming took 2 bases from V and 7 from J, leaving 13 bases between them. The CDR3 runs to 15 residues. CDR3 nucleotides: TGTGCCAGCAGCGTCCGGGACGGGGAGAATTCACCCCTCCACTTT. It translates to CASSVRDGENSPLHF.

This sequence joins TRBV6-5 and TRBJ2-2; D not resolved. There are 15 residues in the CDR3. The ends were cut back, 4 bases at V and 0 bases at J, with 9 bases in the middle. The V gene's germline CDR1 is MNHEY and CDR2 SVGAGI. CDR3 residues: CASSWGNTNTGELFF. DNA of the CDR3: TGTGCCAGCAGTTGGGGAAACACGAACACCGGGGAGCTGTTTTTT.

The V call is TRBV27, the J call TRBJ2-6; a possible D gene is TRBD2 (5 bases). The ends were cut back, 7 bases at V and 4 bases at J, with 11 bases in the middle. This CDR3 is 14 amino acids long. Germline V lookup: CDR1 MNHEY, CDR2 SMNVEV (reference sequence). In nucleotides, the CDR3 is TGTGCCAGCACTCGGGCGGGCGGGGCCAACGTCCTGACTTTC. Its protein product is CASTRAGGANVLTF.

The chain employs TRBV19 and TRBJ2-5; D is possibly TRBD1 or TRBD2 (5 bases each). The CDR3 runs to 14 residues. In germline, CDR1 is LNHDA, CDR2 SQIVND (reference sequence). Trimming cost V 3 bases and J 1 base, with 9 bases left between them. The CDR3 nucleotides read TGTGCCAGTAGTATCACTAGGGGCCAAGAGACCCAGTACTTC. It codes for CASSITRGQETQYF.

This clonotype appeared a few times. The chain is built from TRBV12-3 or TRBV12-4 and TRBJ1-3; possible D gene TRBD1, 5 bases. The ends were cut back, 4 bases at V and 2 bases at J, with 12 bases in the middle. The CDR3 covers 15 residues. The CDR3 DNA is TGTGCCAGCAGTTACGGGGGAACGGCTGGAAACACCATATATTTT. It codes for CASSYGGTAGNTIYF.